The rows below give T cell receptor beta chains drawn from one sample of a study of CD8 T cells in Susac syndrome. TCRdb reanalysed the immunoSEQ multiplex PCR reads using MiXCR and keeps one entry per CDR3 protein. The sample comprises 80,000 to 90,000 distinct CDR3 sequences, 95% of which are singletons, and 0.45% to 0.5% rests with the top ten. The specimen was CD8+ T cells from PBMCs. All receptors come from a human donor with Susac syndrome. Both conserved end residues are part of each CDR3. For some rows the clone size is stated as once, few or many, or as a class when expanded; others skip it.

CDR3 length: 13; clone size: NA; V gene: TRBV7-9; J gene: TRBJ2-1; CDR3 protein: CASSPDRFNEQFF
CDR3 length: 14; clone size: NA; V gene: TRBV29-1; J gene: TRBJ2-4; CDR3 protein: CSVEDPRARNIQYF
CDR3 length: 12; clone size: NA; V gene: TRBV19; J gene: TRBJ2-7; CDR3 protein: CASSMGVYEQYF
CDR3 length: 14; clone size: NA; V gene: TRBV5-6; J gene: TRBJ1-5; CDR3 protein: CASSYGRGKQPQHF
CDR3 length: 14; clone size: once; V gene: TRBV20-1; J gene: TRBJ2-1; CDR3 protein: CSARTENVWDEQFF
CDR3 length: 13; clone size: NA; V gene: TRBV7-9; J gene: TRBJ2-1; CDR3 protein: CASSYPGTVEQFF
CDR3 length: 15; clone size: once; V gene: TRBV5-1; J gene: TRBJ1-1; CDR3 protein: CASSLGTGRGTEAFF
CDR3 length: 12; clone size: NA; V gene: TRBV7-9; J gene: TRBJ2-7; CDR3 protein: CASTPTPYEQYF
CDR3 length: 11; clone size: once; V gene: TRBV5-1; J gene: TRBJ1-1; CDR3 protein: CASSSSTGAFF
CDR3 length: 15; clone size: NA; V gene: TRBV27; J gene: TRBJ2-5; CDR3 protein: CASSPHRGAEETQYF
CDR3 length: 15; clone size: NA; V gene: TRBV4-1; J gene: TRBJ2-7; CDR3 protein: CASSQSSGGSYEQYF
CDR3 length: 14; clone size: NA; V gene: TRBV19; J gene: TRBJ1-5; CDR3 protein: CASTNRGPNQPQHF
CDR3 length: 16; clone size: NA; V gene: TRBV20-1; J gene: TRBJ1-5; CDR3 protein: CSASPRHLAGNQPQHF
CDR3 length: 13; clone size: NA; V gene: TRBV3-1; J gene: TRBJ2-7; CDR3 protein: CASSRAGSYEQYF
CDR3 length: 14; clone size: NA; V gene: TRBV20-1; J gene: TRBJ1-1; CDR3 protein: CSARRSQANTEAFF
CDR3 length: 11; clone size: NA; V gene: TRBV28; J gene: TRBJ2-7; CDR3 protein: CASTVSNEQYF
CDR3 length: 14; clone size: NA; V gene: TRBV5-4; J gene: TRBJ2-7; CDR3 protein: CASSAGTTPYEQYF
CDR3 length: 12; clone size: NA; V gene: TRBV23-1; J gene: TRBJ2-1; CDR3 protein: CASSRGHNEQFF
CDR3 length: 16; clone size: NA; V gene: TRBV7-8; J gene: TRBJ1-5; CDR3 protein: CASSLGPRANNQPQHF
CDR3 length: 14; clone size: NA; V gene: TRBV5-6; J gene: TRBJ1-5; CDR3 protein: CASSLGRANQPQHF
CDR3 length: 14; clone size: NA; V gene: TRBV20-1; J gene: TRBJ2-1; CDR3 protein: CSAPDFSSYNEQFF
CDR3 length: 17; clone size: NA; V gene: TRBV3-1; J gene: TRBJ2-1; CDR3 protein: CASSQDYAGVGGHEQFF
CDR3 length: 14; clone size: NA; V gene: TRBV6-1; J gene: TRBJ2-2; CDR3 protein: CASSEAPGFGELFF
CDR3 length: 16; clone size: NA; V gene: TRBV7-8; J gene: TRBJ2-1; CDR3 protein: CASSLIIGQGYNEQFF
CDR3 length: 13; clone size: NA; V gene: TRBV28; J gene: TRBJ2-7; CDR3 protein: CASSLLSTYEQYF
CDR3 length: 14; clone size: NA; V gene: TRBV19; J gene: TRBJ1-1; CDR3 protein: CASSLPDRDTEAFF
CDR3 length: 14; clone size: NA; V gene: TRBV25-1; J gene: TRBJ1-2; CDR3 protein: CASSGGQGVYGYTF
CDR3 length: 10; clone size: once; V gene: TRBV20-1; J gene: TRBJ2-7; CDR3 protein: CSARGLEQYF
CDR3 length: 13; clone size: NA; V gene: TRBV29-1; J gene: TRBJ1-2; CDR3 protein: CSVETGSQYGYTF
CDR3 length: 19; clone size: NA; V gene: TRBV3-1; J gene: TRBJ2-5; CDR3 protein: CASSQGVLAGGPGLETQYF
CDR3 length: 13; clone size: NA; V gene: TRBV3-1; J gene: TRBJ2-5; CDR3 protein: CASSQVREETQYF
CDR3 length: 16; clone size: NA; V gene: TRBV5-1; J gene: TRBJ1-4; CDR3 protein: CASSLERGTTNEKLFF
CDR3 length: 14; clone size: NA; V gene: TRBV19; J gene: TRBJ2-7; CDR3 protein: CASSIVWTDYEQYF
CDR3 length: 16; clone size: NA; V gene: TRBV14; J gene: TRBJ2-7; CDR3 protein: CASSLKSGTGVHEQYF
CDR3 length: 12; clone size: once; V gene: TRBV6-5; J gene: TRBJ1-2; CDR3 protein: CASQSNRDGYTF